This T cell receptor (beta chain) derives from a study of cytomegalovirus exposure and HLA in healthy donors. Primers: 60 Vbeta forward and 13 Jbeta reverse. The assay was immunoSEQ multiplex PCR, and TCRdb's table has in-frame clones only and misses some. The sample shows 140,000 to 150,000 clones, 73% of them seen only once. Germline V gene sequence: CDR1 GTSNPN, CDR2 SVGIG (reference sequence). Losses at the gene ends were 0 bases for V and 1 base for J; bases not matched to a gene: 2. The length of the CDR3 is 14 residues. This clone was picked up a small number of times. The chain recombines TRBV30 with TRBJ1-1; 7 nucleotides match TRBD1. The TCR sequence derives from a woman under 30 in good health and CMV-seronegative. Sequencing was carried out using PBMCs. The chain's CDR3 is CAWSVGTANTEAFF. The CDR3 DNA is TGTGCCTGGAGTGTGGGGACAGCGAACACTGAAGCTTTCTTT.